The next 25 T cell receptor beta chains were all read from a single sample in a study of blood T cells in healthy people across ages. A second PCR of 7 to 11 cycles used a sample-barcoded 5' primer and a J-beta primer mix. One entry per CDR3 protein, called by TCRdb with MiXCR from the 5' RACE reads. Altogether hundreds of thousands of distinct CDR3 sequences are present, roughly 34% being singletons, with the ten largest covering 10% to 15%. Sequenced material: blood. Source of these receptors: a man younger than 35 in good health.

The chain links TRBV20-1 to TRBJ2-5, with D perhaps assigned TRBD1 or TRBD2 (5 bases each). CDR1 and CDR2 from the germline V gene are DFQATT and SNEGSKA (reference sequence). The V gene lost 0 bases and the J gene lost 11 bases, with 16 bases spanning the gap. The CDR3 consists of 13 residues. CDR3 region: CSARENQLGEQYF. The CDR3 DNA reads as TGCAGTGCTAGAGAAAACCAACTGGGGGAGCAGTACTTC.

This clonotype was found a few times. V is TRBV4-1 and J is TRBJ1-1; D is uncertain. The CDR3 length is 10 residues. CDR1 is MGHRA and CDR2 is YSYEKL in the germline V gene. The germline V and J ends were trimmed by 3 bases and 11 bases, with 7 bases remaining between them. This CDR3 reads CASSQGKAFF. CDR3 bases: TGCGCCAGCAGCCAGGGGAAGGCTTTCTTT.

Turning to this clonotype: A much more abundant neighbour one base away suggests this may be a read error. J is TRBJ2-7 and V is TRBV18, with D tentatively TRBD2 (6 bases). Trimming shortened V by 3 bases and J by 7 bases, and 16 bases separated the two germline ends. This CDR3 has 14 residues. CDR1 and CDR2 from the germline V gene are KGHSH and LQKENI. The CDR3: CASSPAGRYNEQYF. CDR3 DNA: TGTGCCAGCTCACCTGCGGGGAGATACAATGAGCAGTACTTC.

In this sample, this clonotype turned up a few times. The chain uses TRBV9 and TRBJ2-1; D gene uncertain. The ends were cut back, 0 bases at V and 4 bases at J, with 11 bases in the middle. The CDR3 is 15 residues long. Looked up from germline, CDR1 is SGDLS and CDR2 is YYNGEE. This CDR3 is CASSVGLVEYNEQFF. DNA of the CDR3: TGTGCCAGCAGCGTAGGATTGGTAGAGTACAATGAGCAGTTCTTC.

This chain links TRBV2 with TRBJ2-5; D uncertain. This CDR3 has 12 amino acids. Germline CDR1 is SNHLY and CDR2 is FYNNEI. The V and J ends lost 6 bases and 3 bases respectively, with 8 bases between them. The chain's CDR3 is CASRTDEETQYF. The CDR3 DNA reads TGTGCCAGCAGAACAGATGAAGAGACCCAGTACTTC.

The chain is built from TRBV6-2 or TRBV6-3 and TRBJ1-2; D call uncertain. The germline gives CDR1 MNHEY, CDR2 SVGEGT. CDR3 length: 12 residues. V lost 2 bases and J 4 bases, leaving 5 bases between the germline ends. Here the CDR3 DNA reads TGTGCCAGCAGTTACGCGAGCTATGGCTACACCTTC. Its protein is CASSYASYGYTF.

The chain joins TRBV12-3 or TRBV12-4 to TRBJ1-2; 7 bases fit TRBD1. The CDR3 consists of 14 residues. Trimming cost V 3 bases and J 3 bases; bases outside gene matches: 4. Here the CDR3 DNA reads TGTGCCAGCAGTTTGGTACAGGGGTACTATGGCTACACCTTC. Translating gives CASSLVQGYYGYTF.

This clonotype has more than one count but fewer than ten. The gene calls are TRBV5-5 and TRBJ2-7; 8 bases map to TRBD1. CDR1 and CDR2 (germline): SGHKS, YYEKEE (reference sequence). The CDR3 runs 15 residues. After removal of 0 bases from V and 2 bases from J, the junction contained 4 bases not matched to a gene. The CDR3 region has the DNA TGTGCCAGCAGCTTGGGGACAGGGATGGCCTACGAGCAGTACTTC. As protein: CASSLGTGMAYEQYF.

This clonotype appeared many times. The rearrangement joins TRBV5-1 to TRBJ2-7; D is perhaps TRBD1 (6 bases). Between the trimmed V and J ends, which lost 3 bases and 5 bases, there was a span of 12 bases. The CDR3 spans 13 residues. Per germline, CDR1 SGHRS and CDR2 YFSETQ. The CDR3 loop is CASSYDNRDEQYF. For the CDR3, the DNA is TGCGCCAGCAGCTACGATAACAGGGACGAGCAGTACTTC. The variable domain in full, completed from reference TRBV5-1 and TRBJ2-7, reads KAGVTQTPRYLIKTRGQQVTLSCSPISGHRSVSWYQQTPGQGLQFLFEYFSETQRNKGNFPGRFSGRQFSNSRSEMNVSTLELGDSALYLCASSYDNRDEQYFGPGTRLTVT.

The genes are TRBV28 and TRBJ1-1; TRBD1 is a possible D gene (5 bases). This CDR3 has 15 amino acids. V lost 6 bases and J lost 1, with 15 bases in between. Germline assignment: CDR1 MDHEN and CDR2 SYDVKM. The CDR3 sequence is CASRGESGGNTEAFF. In nucleotides, the CDR3 is TGTGCCAGCAGGGGGGAGTCGGGAGGGAACACTGAAGCTTTCTTT.

This clonotype was seen a handful of times. One junction end does not reproduce the germline sequence, and a read error may be involved. This chain connects TRBV4-1 to TRBJ1-5, with 7 bases that match TRBD1. From germline, CDR1 is MGHRA and CDR2 YSYEKL. The CDR3 spans 17 residues. The CDR3 DNA is TGCGCCAGCAGCCAAGGGACAGGAGCTTATAGCAATCAGCCCCGGCATTTT. Its protein is CASSQGTGAYSNQPRHF.

This clonotype was seen repeatedly, ten times or more. The chain combines TRBV2 with TRBJ2-1, with TRBD2 as a possible D gene (5 bases). Deletions cut 2 bases from V and 4 bases from J, with 9 bases between. The CDR3 covers 14 residues. Germline loops: CDR1 SNHLY, CDR2 FYNNEI. Written as DNA, the CDR3 is TGTGCCAGCAGTGAAAGAGGGAGTTACAATGAGCAGTTCTTC. It is translated as CASSERGSYNEQFF.

The chain recombines TRBV12-3 or TRBV12-4 with TRBJ2-1; 14 nucleotides line up with TRBD2. CDR3 length: 18 amino acids. V gave up 5 bases and J gave up 4 bases; unmatched junction bases: 10. Here the CDR3 reads CASSPATGTSGGYNEQFF. CDR3 in DNA: TGTGCCAGCAGTCCAGCGACCGGGACTAGCGGGGGATACAATGAGCAGTTCTTC.

Notes on this clonotype: The junction departs from the called germline gene at one end, perhaps through a read error. The CDR3 DNA reads as TGTGCCGGCAGCCGGAGAGCGCCCCGAACCTTAGCCAAAAACATTCAGTACTTC. It is translated as CAGSRRAPRTLAKNIQYF. The chain carries TRBV6-2 or TRBV6-3 and TRBJ2-4; D is uncertain. Germline values: CDR1 MNHEY, CDR2 SVGEGT. This CDR3 region has 18 residues.

With regard to this clonotype: The germline gene is not matched at one end of the junction; a read error may be the cause. The gene calls are TRBV4-1 and TRBJ2-2; D unresolved. Germline assignment: CDR1 MGHRA and CDR2 YSYEKL. CDR3 length: 14 amino acids. The DNA for the CDR3 is TGCGCCGGCAGCCGGCAGGCGAACACCGGGGAGCTGTTTTTT. The encoded protein is CAGSRQANTGELFF.

The V gene is TRBV4-3, the J gene TRBJ2-1, with D unclear. The CDR3 totals 15 residues. Trimming shortened V by 0 bases and J by 13 bases, and 19 bases separated the two germline ends. The germline gives CDR1 LGHNA, CDR2 YSLEER. The CDR3 spells CASSQDRGRQETQFF. The CDR3 DNA sequence: TGCGCCAGCAGCCAAGATCGAGGACGCCAAGAGACCCAGTTCTTC.

The J gene is TRBJ2-7, the V gene TRBV7-8; D call uncertain. Trimming took off 4 bases at V and 7 bases at J, with 23 bases between the two ends. The CDR3 spans 16 residues. CDR1 and CDR2 (germline): SGHVS, FQNEAQ. CDR3: CASSSPVQSPINEQYF. The CDR3, as DNA: TGTGCCAGCAGCTCCCCCGTTCAGAGCCCGATCAATGAGCAGTACTTC.

This CDR3 is CSPERSENYGYTF. In DNA form, the CDR3 reads TGCAGTCCGGAGAGATCGGAGAACTATGGCTACACCTTC. The J gene is TRBJ1-2, the V gene TRBV20-1; D unclear. The CDR3 contains 13 residues. V was shortened by 8 bases and J by 2 bases, with 15 bases between the two germline ends. Germline V lookup: CDR1 DFQATT, CDR2 SNEGSKA (reference sequence).

The chain has TRBV6-5 and TRBJ2-1, with D possibly TRBD2 on 5 matching bases. CDR3 length: 15 amino acids. Between the trimmed V and J ends, which lost 6 bases and 0 bases, there was a span of 12 bases. CDR1 and CDR2 from the germline V gene are MNHEY and SVGAGI. The CDR3 reads CASRADGGSYNEQFF. CDR3 DNA sequence: TGTGCCAGCAGAGCCGACGGAGGCTCCTACAATGAGCAGTTCTTC.

A note on this clonotype: This clone may be a read error of a much larger clone one base away. V gene TRBV29-1 combines with J gene TRBJ1-2; 7 nucleotides line up with TRBD1. The CDR3 is 15 residues long. Germline assignment: CDR1 SQVTM and CDR2 ANQGSEA. With V trimmed by 3 bases and J by 8 bases, 15 bases remained unmatched. The DNA for the CDR3 is TGCAGCGTTGATAGTTCCGGGACAGTTGGTAAAGGCTACACCTTC. Its translation: CSVDSSGTVGKGYTF.

This clonotype was observed a single time. Just one base apart from a much larger clone, this may be a read error. This chain links TRBV7-2 with TRBJ2-1; 12 bases agree with TRBD2. Germline V lookup: CDR1 SGHTA, CDR2 FQGNSA. The CDR3 totals 17 residues. With 1 base clipped from V and 6 bases from J, the junction kept 7 bases outside the gene matches. CDR3 nucleotides: TGTGCCAGCAGCTTAGGTCCAGGACTAGCGGGGTGCAATGAGCAGTTCTTC. It specifies CASSLGPGLAGCNEQFF.

This clonotype turned up a few times. V and J are TRBV30 and TRBJ1-6; 7 nucleotides align to TRBD1. The germline CDR1 and CDR2 sequences are GTSNPN and SVGIG (reference sequence). The length of the CDR3 is 13 residues. The junction had 7 bases not matched to a gene; V was cut back by 8 bases and J by 6 bases. Here the CDR3 DNA reads TGTGCCCTGAAGGGGGCCCCTAATTCACCCCTCCACTTT. Its protein is CALKGAPNSPLHF. Using reference TRBV30 and TRBJ1-6 for the parts outside the CDR3, the full variable domain is SQTIHQWPATLVQPVGSPLSLECTVEGTSNPNLYWYRQAAGRGLQLLFYSVGIGQISSEVPQNLSASRPQDRQFILSSKKLLLSDSGFYLCALKGAPNSPLHFGNGTRLTVT.

This chain connects TRBV10-3 to TRBJ2-5, with D possibly being TRBD1 (5 bases). The CDR3 contains 15 residues. The germline V gene encodes CDR1 ENHRY and CDR2 SYGVKD. The V end was cut by 3 bases, the J end by 2 bases, with 13 bases between. The CDR3 nucleotides are TGTGCCATCAGTGAATCGGACACCCCGCAAGAGACCCAGTACTTC. Translated: CAISESDTPQETQYF.

Note on this clonotype: At one end, the junction sequence differs from germline, possibly due to a read error. The chain combines TRBV27 with TRBJ2-7; D is possibly TRBD2 (5 bases). CDR1 and CDR2 (germline): MNHEY, SMNVEV (reference sequence). The CDR3 is made up of 14 amino acids. The CDR3: CTSSQRGYSYEQYF. CDR3 coding DNA: TGTACCAGCAGTCAACGGGGTTACTCCTACGAGCAGTACTTC.

This clonotype was recorded at least ten times. CDR3 amino acids: CASSLRDRTTDTQYF. CDR3 nucleotide sequence: TGTGCCAGCAGCCTACGGGACAGGACCACAGATACGCAGTATTTT. The chain joins TRBV9 to TRBJ2-3; 8 bases align to TRBD1. The CDR3 spans 15 residues. After removal of 4 bases from V and 2 bases from J, the junction contained 6 bases not matched to a gene. In germline, CDR1 is SGDLS, CDR2 YYNGEE.